A selection of T cell receptor beta chains follows, all from one sample in a study of regulatory T cells in long-lasting Graves disease. TCRdb passed the multiplex PCR reads through MiXCR, listing each CDR3 protein once. This table has 350,000 to 550,000 distinct CDR3 sequences, 14% to 15% appearing once. The same data also went into a second study, on T cells in Graves' hyperthyroidism and ophthalmopathy.

Sequencing was performed on peripheral blood mononuclear cells (PBMCs), taken at new diagnosis, from a patient treated with antithyroid drugs. The receptors were sampled from a woman in her 30s with Graves disease. The CDR3 runs from the conserved cysteine through the conserved F or W. D genes are given only for firm matches. Rows may omit the clone size; those that give it use once, few, many or a size class.

clone size | J gene | V gene | D gene | CDR3 DNA | CDR3 protein
NA | TRBJ2-2 | TRBV24-1 | NA | TGTGCCACCAGTGATTCCCCCTTCTTTGCGGGGACGAACACCGGGGAGCTGTTTTTT | CATSDSPFFAGTNTGELFF
few | TRBJ1-1 | TRBV7-9 | NA | TGTGCCAGCAGCTTCCCCCTCCCTGAAGCTTTCTTT | CASSFPLPEAFF
few | TRBJ1-6 | TRBV12-3/TRBV12-4 | NA | TGTGCCAGCAGCTCAGACAGGAGCAATTCACCCCTCCACTTT | CASSSDRSNSPLHF
few | TRBJ2-5 | TRBV5-1 | NA | TGCGCCAGCAGCCCGATCTCAGGGGTGGAGACCCAGTACTTC | CASSPISGVETQYF
few | TRBJ2-7 | TRBV6-1 | NA | TGTGCCAGCCGGCAGGTGCCAAACTTC | CASRQVPNF
NA | TRBJ1-5 | TRBV7-7 | NA | TGTGCCAGCAGCTTAGAGTGGGCCCCCGTATGTCAGCCCCAGCATTTT | CASSLEWAPVCQPQHF
NA | TRBJ2-2 | TRBV12-5 | NA | TGTGCTAGTGGCCCCGGACAGAACACCGGGGAGCTGTTTTTT | CASGPGQNTGELFF
many | TRBJ2-7 | TRBV30 | TRBD2 | TGTGCCTGGGAACTAGCGGGAGGACCCGAGCAGTACTTC | CAWELAGGPEQYF
many | TRBJ2-1 | TRBV6-1 | NA | TGTGCCAGCAGTGAAGTGGAGGGGAACTATGAGCAGTTCTTC | CASSEVEGNYEQFF
few | TRBJ2-3 | TRBV9 | NA | TGTGCCAGCACAACAGGGAATACAGATACGCAGTATTTT | CASTTGNTDTQYF
NA | TRBJ2-1 | TRBV10-3 | NA | TGTGCCATCAGTGAGGAGGGTCGGAACTCCGATGAGCAGTTCTTC | CAISEEGRNSDEQFF
many | TRBJ2-1 | TRBV27 | NA | TGTGCCAGCAGTTTGTTGGTCGGAGTCTCCTACAATGAGCAGTTCTTC | CASSLLVGVSYNEQFF
many | TRBJ2-3 | TRBV6-1 | NA | TGTGCCAGCAGTCCCCGTGGCAACCCAGGAGATACGCAGTATTTT | CASSPRGNPGDTQYF
many | TRBJ2-7 | TRBV20-1 | NA | TGCAGTGCTAGAGTCGGAAGCTCCTACGAGCAGTACTTC | CSARVGSSYEQYF
NA | TRBJ2-7 | TRBV6-9 | NA | TGTGCCAGCAGTTCCATTAGCGGCTACGAGCAGTACTTC | CASSSISGYEQYF
many | TRBJ2-3 | TRBV28 | NA | TGTGCCAGCAGTCTACTAGCAGGGAGGGATACGCAGTATTTT | CASSLLAGRDTQYF
few | TRBJ2-1 | TRBV6-5 | TRBD2 | TGTGCCAGCAGTTCACGGGCGTTGGACTGGGTAGCGGGAGATAGATACAATGAGCAGTTCTTC | CASSSRALDWVAGDRYNEQFF
few | TRBJ1-6 | TRBV2 | NA | TGTGCCACGGAGGGAAGGAGCTCCTATAATTCACCCCTCCACTTT | CATEGRSSYNSPLHF
many | TRBJ2-3 | TRBV6-2/TRBV6-3 | TRBD2 | TGTGCCAGCAGTGAACCCGCGGGACTAGGGGTTCAAGATACGCAGTATTTT | CASSEPAGLGVQDTQYF
NA | TRBJ2-2 | TRBV10-1 | TRBD2 | TGCGCCAGCAGTGAATCGCGACTAGCGGGAGGAGGCACCGGGGAGCTGTTTTTT | CASSESRLAGGGTGELFF
many | TRBJ2-7 | TRBV7-9 | TRBD2 | TGTGCCAGCAGCTTAGGTTCACTAGCGGGAGAGGAGTACGAGCAGTACTTC | CASSLGSLAGEEYEQYF
NA | TRBJ2-2 | TRBV6-1 | NA | TGTGCCAGCAGCTCGCGGAGCGCGAACACCGGGGAGCTGTTTTTT | CASSSRSANTGELFF
few | TRBJ2-5 | TRBV20-1 | NA | TGCAGTGCTAGAGATCGAGGGAGGAGGGCCCCAGAGACCCAGTACTTC | CSARDRGRRAPETQYF
few | TRBJ2-7 | TRBV12-3/TRBV12-4 | NA | TGTGCCAGCAGCTCCGGGCGAAGTAGGGAGCAGTACTTC | CASSSGRSREQYF
many | TRBJ2-2 | TRBV12-3/TRBV12-4 | NA | TGTGCCAGCTTCCTTAACACCGGGGAGCTGTTTTTT | CASFLNTGELFF
NA | TRBJ2-2 | TRBV24-1 | NA | TGTGCCACCAGTAGGACATCGAACACCGGGGAGCTGTTTTTT | CATSRTSNTGELFF